A selection of T cell receptor beta chains follows, all from one sample in a study of blood T cell repertoires in COVID-19. Clones were sequenced by immunoSEQ multiplex PCR, and TCRdb holds only the in-frame ones, with some missing. This sample has approximately 130,000 clones, with 85% to 90% found just once. The sample was peripheral blood. The receptors derive from a man between 70 and 80 years old with active or convalescent COVID-19. Both conserved end residues are part of each CDR3. The order of the fields is J gene, clone size, D gene, V gene, CDR3 DNA, CDR3 protein. D genes are given only for firm matches. Clone sizes are given selectively: once, few, many, or a class where the clone is expanded.

TRBJ1-6	-	-	TRBV27	TGTGCCAGCAGTCCGAGGCTTTCACCCCTCCACTTT	CASSPRLSPLHF
TRBJ2-7	-	-	TRBV24-1	TGTGCCACCAGCCGGGGGAGCTCCTACGAGCAGTACTTC	CATSRGSSYEQYF
TRBJ1-6	-	-	TRBV9	TGTGCCAGCAGCGTAGGGCTGTCACCCCTCCACTTT	CASSVGLSPLHF
TRBJ2-3	few	-	TRBV29-1	TGCAGCGTAGGGACTCAGCGGGATACGCAGTATTTT	CSVGTQRDTQYF
TRBJ1-2	-	-	TRBV27	TGTGCCAGCAGTTTATCGGCGGCCCCTTGGGGCTACACCTTC	CASSLSAAPWGYTF
TRBJ2-7	-	TRBD2	TRBV14	TGTGCCAGCAGCCAAGACGGGACTAGTGGCTCCTATGAGCAGTACTTC	CASSQDGTSGSYEQYF
TRBJ2-7	-	-	TRBV12-3/TRBV12-4	TGTGCCAGCAACCTACAGGGAAGCTACGAGCAGTACTTC	CASNLQGSYEQYF
TRBJ1-6	-	-	TRBV28	TGTGCCAGCAGCCCAGCGGACCGTACCTCACCCCTCCACTTT	CASSPADRTSPLHF
TRBJ1-5	-	-	TRBV3-1/TRBV3-2	TGTGCCAGCAGCCAAGTCGGGGGAGGCCAGCCCCAGCATTTT	CASSQVGGGQPQHF
TRBJ2-1	-	TRBD1	TRBV6-5	TGTGCCAGCAGAACAGGGGGTTCCTACAATGAGCAGTTCTTC	CASRTGGSYNEQFF
TRBJ1-4	-	TRBD1	TRBV5-1	TGCGCCAGCAGCCCCTCGACAGGGTACGAGGAAAAACTGTTTTTT	CASSPSTGYEEKLFF
TRBJ1-3	-	-	TRBV29-1	TGCAGCGTGATAATACACTCTGGAAACACCATATATTTT	CSVIIHSGNTIYF
TRBJ1-5	-	-	TRBV16	TGTGCCAGCAGCCAGTCGCGGTCAGGGAGCAATCAGCCCCAGCATTTT	CASSQSRSGSNQPQHF
TRBJ1-2	-	-	TRBV9	TGTGCCAGCAGCGTAGACTGGGGCCTTTACGGCTACACCTTC	CASSVDWGLYGYTF
TRBJ2-1	-	TRBD1	TRBV6-5	TGTGCCAGCAGTTTACGGGACAGCGCCTTCAATGAGCAGTTCTTC	CASSLRDSAFNEQFF
TRBJ2-5	-	-	TRBV5-1	TGCGCCAGCAGCTTGGAGTTAGGGGTGGCCCAAGAGACCCAGTACTTC	CASSLELGVAQETQYF
TRBJ2-1	-	-	TRBV2	TGTGCCAGCACTCCGTCCTACAATGAGCAGTTCTTC	CASTPSYNEQFF
TRBJ2-5	-	TRBD2	TRBV5-1	TGCGCCAGCAGCTTGGGACTGCGGGAGGGTCGAGAGACCCAGTACTTC	CASSLGLREGRETQYF
TRBJ2-1	-	-	TRBV4-1	TGCGCCAGCAGCCGGGGCCGAGCGGACAGCTCCTACAATGAGCAGTTCTTC	CASSRGRADSSYNEQFF
TRBJ1-1	-	-	TRBV19	TGTGCCAGTAGTAGCAGGGGCATGAACACTGAAGCTTTCTTT	CASSSRGMNTEAFF
TRBJ2-3	-	TRBD2	TRBV28	TGTGCCTCGGGCGGGAGGGCCGGAACAGATACGCAGTATTTT	CASGGRAGTDTQYF
TRBJ1-1	-	TRBD1	TRBV3-1/TRBV3-2	TGTGCCAGCAGCCAAGACCTAGGGACAGGGGCAACTGAAGCTTTCTTT	CASSQDLGTGATEAFF
TRBJ1-6	-	-	TRBV12-3/TRBV12-4	TGTGCCAGCAGTTCGGCCCCCAGGTCACCCCTCCACTTT	CASSSAPRSPLHF
TRBJ1-1	-	TRBD1	TRBV7-2	TGTGCCAGCAGCGCCCGGGACAGGGGGAGGGATACTGAAGCTTTCTTT	CASSARDRGRDTEAFF
TRBJ2-7	-	-	TRBV18	TGTGCCAGCTCACCCGGACGGGATACCGAGCAGTACTTC	CASSPGRDTEQYF
TRBJ2-3	-	TRBD2	TRBV3-1/TRBV3-2	TGTGCCAGCAGCCGACCGGGACTAGCGGCTAGCACAGATACGCAGTATTTT	CASSRPGLAASTDTQYF
TRBJ1-2	-	TRBD1	TRBV6-6	TGTGCCAGCAAAGGACAGGGGGCAGCCTATGGCTACACCTTC	CASKGQGAAYGYTF
TRBJ2-1	-	-	TRBV29-1	TGCAGCGTTGAGGTATCCGCGGATGAGCAGTTCTTC	CSVEVSADEQFF
TRBJ2-1	-	-	TRBV20-1	TGCAGTGCTAGTCCGGGGAATTACAATGAGCAGTTCTTC	CSASPGNYNEQFF
TRBJ2-7	once	-	TRBV3-1/TRBV3-2	TGTGCCAGCAGCCACGGGTTGGCGGGTAGTTACGAGCAGTACTTC	CASSHGLAGSYEQYF
TRBJ2-7	-	TRBD1	TRBV3-1/TRBV3-2	TGTGCCAGCAGCCCCTCCGGGACAGTACACTACGAGCAGTACTTC	CASSPSGTVHYEQYF
TRBJ1-4	-	-	TRBV30	TGTGCCTGGCGGGGGACGTCTAATGAAAAACTGTTTTTT	CAWRGTSNEKLFF
TRBJ2-6	-	-	TRBV4-2	TGTGCCAGCAGCCAAGAAGGCACAGGGAGCGGGGCCAACGTCCTGACTTTC	CASSQEGTGSGANVLTF
TRBJ2-7	-	-	TRBV29-1	TGCAGCGTTGCAACCTATTCCTACGAGCAGTACTTC	CSVATYSYEQYF
TRBJ1-1	-	-	TRBV5-6	TGTGCCAGCAGCTTGGGAGGGGCAGGGGCTGAAGCTTTCTTT	CASSLGGAGAEAFF
TRBJ1-4	-	-	TRBV25-1	TGTGCCAGCAGTGAAAGCCTCGGGGGGGAAAAACTGTTTTTT	CASSESLGGEKLFF
TRBJ2-1	-	TRBD2	TRBV19	TGTGCCAGCAGAGGGACTAGCGGATTGAGCTCCTACAATGAGCAGTTCTTC	CASRGTSGLSSYNEQFF
TRBJ1-4	-	-	TRBV6-6	TGTGCCAGCAGTTACTCGGATAGGGGCTCTGAAAAACTGTTTTTT	CASSYSDRGSEKLFF
TRBJ1-1	-	-	TRBV28	TGTGCCAGCAGTTCCCCCGCCGGGCGGGACACTGAAGCTTTCTTT	CASSSPAGRDTEAFF
TRBJ2-3	once	-	TRBV10-3	TGTGCCATCAGTGAGGTAGTGGATACGCAGTATTTT	CAISEVVDTQYF
TRBJ2-1	-	TRBD2	TRBV7-9	TGTGCCAGCAGCTTGGGGACTAGCGGGAGCTGGGGGCAGTTCTTC	CASSLGTSGSWGQFF
TRBJ1-2	-	-	TRBV11-2	TGTGCCAGCAGCTTCCCGGATCGGGTAGGGGACTATGGCTACACCTTC	CASSFPDRVGDYGYTF
TRBJ1-5	-	-	TRBV5-5	TGTGCCAGCAGCCTCCAGGGGAATCAGCCCCAGCATTTT	CASSLQGNQPQHF
TRBJ1-5	-	-	TRBV6-5	TGTGCCAGCAGTCAGGGGCCCCAGCCCCAGCATTTT	CASSQGPQPQHF
TRBJ1-5	once	-	TRBV7-2	TGTGCCAGCAGCGACTTAACCGGGAGCAATCAGCCCCAGCATTTT	CASSDLTGSNQPQHF
TRBJ1-2	-	-	TRBV12-1	TGTGCCAGCAGCAACGACAGGCTCCAGGACTATGGCTACACCTTC	CASSNDRLQDYGYTF
TRBJ1-1	-	-	TRBV19	TGTGCCAGTAGCCCTACCTCGAACACTGAAGCTTTCTTT	CASSPTSNTEAFF
TRBJ1-4	once	TRBD1	TRBV6-1	TGTGCCAGCAGTGAAGTGCTTAGCTGGCCAGGGGGACGGACTAATGAAAAACTGTTTTTT	CASSEVLSWPGGRTNEKLFF